The text below deals with one T cell receptor beta chain. This sample is part of a study of somatic mutations in cytotoxic T cells in rheumatoid arthritis. Assay: immunoSEQ multiplex PCR; the TCRdb copy retains only in-frame clones and omits some. This sample has just under 30,000 clones, with around 86% found just once. V lost 4 bases and J 0 bases, leaving 13 bases between the germline ends. Germline CDR1 is SEHNR and CDR2 is FQNEAQ (reference sequence). The CDR3 loop spans 17 amino acids. This TCR was recovered from an adult with rheumatoid arthritis. V usage is TRBV7-9 and J usage is TRBJ2-6; D possibly matches TRBD1 or TRBD2 (5 bases each). The source material was CD8+ T cells sorted from blood. Here the CDR3 reads CASSSPGPLSGANVLTF. The CDR3, as DNA: TGTGCCAGCAGCTCCCCGGGACCGCTCTCTGGGGCCAACGTCCTGACTTTC. The whole variable domain, remainder taken from reference TRBV7-9 and TRBJ2-6, is DTGVSQNPRHKITKRGQNVTFRCDPISEHNRLYWYRQTLGQGPEFLTYFQNEAQLEKSRLLSDRFSAERPKGSFSTLEIQRTEQGDSAMYLCASSSPGPLSGANVLTFGAGSRLTVL.